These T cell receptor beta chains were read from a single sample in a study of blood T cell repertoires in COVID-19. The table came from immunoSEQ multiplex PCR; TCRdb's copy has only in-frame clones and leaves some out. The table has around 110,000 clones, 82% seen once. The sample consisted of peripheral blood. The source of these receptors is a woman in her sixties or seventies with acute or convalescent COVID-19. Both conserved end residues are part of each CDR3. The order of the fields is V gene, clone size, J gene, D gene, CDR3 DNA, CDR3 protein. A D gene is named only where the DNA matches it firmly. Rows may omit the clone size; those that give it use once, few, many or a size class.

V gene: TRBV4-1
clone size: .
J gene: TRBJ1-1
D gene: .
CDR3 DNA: TGCGCCAGCAGCCTAGTAACCGGGACACGTGAAGCTTTCTTT
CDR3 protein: CASSLVTGTREAFF

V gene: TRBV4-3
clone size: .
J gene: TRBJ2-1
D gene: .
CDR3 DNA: TGCGCCAGCAGCCAGGGATGGGCGGGGAGGAATGAGCAGTTCTTC
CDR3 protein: CASSQGWAGRNEQFF

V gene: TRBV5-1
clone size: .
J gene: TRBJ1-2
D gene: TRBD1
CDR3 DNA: TGCGCCAGCAGCATCGGACAGGGTGGTGGCTACACCTTC
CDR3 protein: CASSIGQGGGYTF

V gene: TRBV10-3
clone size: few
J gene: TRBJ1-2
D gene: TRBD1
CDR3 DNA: TGTGCCATCAGTGAGGGACAGGGGCCCTATGGCTACACCTTC
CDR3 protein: CAISEGQGPYGYTF

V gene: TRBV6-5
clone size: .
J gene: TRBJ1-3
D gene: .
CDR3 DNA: TGTGCCAGCAGATTCAGGGAAGGAAACACCATATATTTT
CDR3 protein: CASRFREGNTIYF

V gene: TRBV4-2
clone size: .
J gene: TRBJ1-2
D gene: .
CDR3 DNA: TGTGCCAGCAGCCAAGATCGGACAGCCTATGGCTACACCTTC
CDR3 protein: CASSQDRTAYGYTF

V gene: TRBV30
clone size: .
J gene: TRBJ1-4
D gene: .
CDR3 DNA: TGTGCCTCACGGGGATCTAATGAAAAACTGTTTTTT
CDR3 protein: CASRGSNEKLFF

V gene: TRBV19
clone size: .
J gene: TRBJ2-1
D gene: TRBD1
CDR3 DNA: TGTGCCATTCTGCTAAGGGACAGGGGGGGCCATGAGCAGTTCTTC
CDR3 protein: CAILLRDRGGHEQFF

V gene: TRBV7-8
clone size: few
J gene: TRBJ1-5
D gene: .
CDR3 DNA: TGTGCCAGCAGCTTAGGGGACACCCATCAGCCCCAGCATTTT
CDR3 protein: CASSLGDTHQPQHF

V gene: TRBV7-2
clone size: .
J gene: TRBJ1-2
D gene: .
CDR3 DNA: TGTGCCAGCAGTTCTTACAGGGCTGGCTACACCTTC
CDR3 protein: CASSSYRAGYTF

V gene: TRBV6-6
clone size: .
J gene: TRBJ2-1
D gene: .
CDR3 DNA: TGTGCCAGCAGTTACTTTTTACAGAACAATGAGCAGTTCTTC
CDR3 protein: CASSYFLQNNEQFF

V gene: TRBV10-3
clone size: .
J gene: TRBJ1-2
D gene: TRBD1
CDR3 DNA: TGTGCCATCAGCGCATCGACAGGGGAAGTCTCTGGCTACACCTTC
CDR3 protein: CAISASTGEVSGYTF

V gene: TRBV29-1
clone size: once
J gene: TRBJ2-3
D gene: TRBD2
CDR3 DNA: TGCAGCGTTGGGACTAGCGGGGCGAACACAGATACGCAGTATTTT
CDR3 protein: CSVGTSGANTDTQYF

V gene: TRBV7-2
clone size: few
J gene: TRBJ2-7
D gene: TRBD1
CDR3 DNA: TGTGCCAGCAGCACTCGGGACAGGGCCCTACCCCTATTC
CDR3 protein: CASSTRDRALPLF

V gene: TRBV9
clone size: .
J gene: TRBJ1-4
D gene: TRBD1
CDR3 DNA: TGTGCCAGCAGCGAGGGACAGTCAAGTCGAAATGAAAAACTGTTTTTT
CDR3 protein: CASSEGQSSRNEKLFF

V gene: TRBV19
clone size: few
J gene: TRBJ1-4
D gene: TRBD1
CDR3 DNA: TGTGCCAGTAGTCGGGACAGTAGCCTGAAAAATGAAAAACTGTTTTTT
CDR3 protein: CASSRDSSLKNEKLFF

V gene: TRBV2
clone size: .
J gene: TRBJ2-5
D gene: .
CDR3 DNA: TGTGCCAGCAGTCTAGGCGAGACCCAGTACTTC
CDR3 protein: CASSLGETQYF

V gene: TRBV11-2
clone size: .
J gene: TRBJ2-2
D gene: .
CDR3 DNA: TGTGCCAGCAGCTTATACTCAGGGTTGAACACCGGGGAGCTGTTTTTT
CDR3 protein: CASSLYSGLNTGELFF

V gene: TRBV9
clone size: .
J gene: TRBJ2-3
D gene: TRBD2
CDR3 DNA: TGTGCCAGCAGCGGCCCGCGGGGGCGGGGGGGCCCCACAGATACGCAGTATTTT
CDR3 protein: CASSGPRGRGGPTDTQYF

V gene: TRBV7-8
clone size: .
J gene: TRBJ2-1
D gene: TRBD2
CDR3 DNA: TGTGCCAGCAGCTTAGCGAGGACGGGGGGAAGAAATGAGCAGTTCTTC
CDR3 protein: CASSLARTGGRNEQFF

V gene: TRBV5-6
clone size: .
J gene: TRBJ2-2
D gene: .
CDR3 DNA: TGTGCCAGCAGCCCTGGGCCGAACGGGGAGCTGTTTTTT
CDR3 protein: CASSPGPNGELFF

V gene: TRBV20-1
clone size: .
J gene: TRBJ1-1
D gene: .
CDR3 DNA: TGCAGTGCTAGTGGAGGGGGGGGGATAGTGGGCACTGAAGCTTTCTTT
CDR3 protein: CSASGGGGIVGTEAFF

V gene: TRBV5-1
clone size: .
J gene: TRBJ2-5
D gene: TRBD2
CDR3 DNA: TGCGCCAGGGCCCCAGCGGGGGGGGAGACCCAGTACTTC
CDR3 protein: CARAPAGGETQYF

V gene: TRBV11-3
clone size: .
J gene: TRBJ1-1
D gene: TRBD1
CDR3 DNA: TGTGCCAGCAGCTCGGACAGGGGGAACACTGAAGCTTTCTTT
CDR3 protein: CASSSDRGNTEAFF

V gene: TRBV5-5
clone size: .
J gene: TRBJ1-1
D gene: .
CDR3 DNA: TGTGCCAGCAGCTCAGTGAACACTGAAGCTTTCTTT
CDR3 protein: CASSSVNTEAFF

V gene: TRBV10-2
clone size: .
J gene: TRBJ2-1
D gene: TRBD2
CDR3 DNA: TGCGCCACTCGAAACCGGACTAGCGGGGGATCTGAGCAGTTCTTC
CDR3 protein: CATRNRTSGGSEQFF

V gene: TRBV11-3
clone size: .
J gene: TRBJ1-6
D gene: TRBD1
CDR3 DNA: TGTGCCAGCAGCTTAAAGGGACAGAGGAATTCACCCCTCCACTTT
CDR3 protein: CASSLKGQRNSPLHF

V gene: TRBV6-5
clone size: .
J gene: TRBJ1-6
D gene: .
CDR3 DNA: TGTGCCAGCAGTTACTCAGGGGGACGGAATTCACCCCTCCACTTT
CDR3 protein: CASSYSGGRNSPLHF

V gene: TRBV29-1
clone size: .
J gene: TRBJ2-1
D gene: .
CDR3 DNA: TGCAGCGTTGACGCGGGGTATGGGGTGGCACACAATGAGCAGTTCTTC
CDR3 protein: CSVDAGYGVAHNEQFF

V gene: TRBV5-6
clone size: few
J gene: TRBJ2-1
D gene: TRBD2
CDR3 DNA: TGTGCCAGCAGCTTGTTTAGCGGGGACAACAATGAGCAGTTCTTC
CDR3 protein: CASSLFSGDNNEQFF

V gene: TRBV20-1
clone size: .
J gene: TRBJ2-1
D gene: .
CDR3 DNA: TGCAGTGCTAGTAGGGGGGGGTCAGGCAATGAGCAGTTCTTC
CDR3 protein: CSASRGGSGNEQFF

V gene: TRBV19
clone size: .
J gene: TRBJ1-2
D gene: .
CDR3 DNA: TGTGCCAGTACCCCCCGGAGGGCGTATGGCTACACCTTC
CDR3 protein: CASTPRRAYGYTF

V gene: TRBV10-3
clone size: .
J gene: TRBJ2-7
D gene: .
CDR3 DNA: TGTGCCATCAGTGGCGGGCTGGGACTCCAGTACGAGCAGTACTTC
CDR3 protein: CAISGGLGLQYEQYF

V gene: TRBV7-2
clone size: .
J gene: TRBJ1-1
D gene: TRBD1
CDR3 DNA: TGTGCCAGCAGCAGACAGGGGTTGAACACTGAAGCTTTCTTT
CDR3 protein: CASSRQGLNTEAFF

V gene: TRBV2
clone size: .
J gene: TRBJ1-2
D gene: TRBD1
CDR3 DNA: TGTGCCAGCAGTGAAGGGGGGACAGGGCATGGCTACACCTTC
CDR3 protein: CASSEGGTGHGYTF

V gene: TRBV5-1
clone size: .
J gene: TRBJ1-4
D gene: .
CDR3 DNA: TGCGCCAGCAGCTTGAATAGTCTAGGGGTAACTAATGAAAAACTGTTTTTT
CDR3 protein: CASSLNSLGVTNEKLFF

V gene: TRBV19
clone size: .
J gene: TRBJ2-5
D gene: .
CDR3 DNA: TGTGCCAGTAGCCCCGGGGGAGAGACCCAGTACTTC
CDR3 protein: CASSPGGETQYF

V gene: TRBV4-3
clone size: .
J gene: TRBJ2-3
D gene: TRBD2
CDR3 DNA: TGCGCCAGCAGCCGTCAAGCGGGGGGCGCAACAGATACGCAGTATTTT
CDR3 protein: CASSRQAGGATDTQYF

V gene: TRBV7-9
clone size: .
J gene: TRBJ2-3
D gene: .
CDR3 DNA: TGTGCCTCACAGGGAACAGATACGCAGTATTTT
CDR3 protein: CASQGTDTQYF

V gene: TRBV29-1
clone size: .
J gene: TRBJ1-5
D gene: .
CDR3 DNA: TGCAGCGTTTCCCTTGGCAGCAATCAGCCCCAGCATTTT
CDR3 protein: CSVSLGSNQPQHF

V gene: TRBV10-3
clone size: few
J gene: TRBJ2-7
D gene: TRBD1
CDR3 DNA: TGTGCCATCAGTGAGCCACTAAGACAGGGTTTCCACGAGCAGTACTTC
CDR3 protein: CAISEPLRQGFHEQYF

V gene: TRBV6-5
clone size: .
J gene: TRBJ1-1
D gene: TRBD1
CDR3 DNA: TGTGCCGGGGGACAGACCATGAACACTGAAGCTTTCTTT
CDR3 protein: CAGGQTMNTEAFF

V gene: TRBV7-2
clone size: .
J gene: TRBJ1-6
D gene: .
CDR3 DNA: TGTGCCAGCAGCTTAGGCGGGGATTCACCCCTCCACTTT
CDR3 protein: CASSLGGDSPLHF

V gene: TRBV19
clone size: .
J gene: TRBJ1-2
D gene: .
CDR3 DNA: TGTGCCAGCAGGGAATTCTATGGCTACACCTTC
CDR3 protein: CASREFYGYTF

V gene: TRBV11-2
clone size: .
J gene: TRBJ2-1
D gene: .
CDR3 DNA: TGTGCCAGCAGCTTACCCCCGCGGGGAGTTGCTGAGCAGTTCTTC
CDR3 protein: CASSLPPRGVAEQFF

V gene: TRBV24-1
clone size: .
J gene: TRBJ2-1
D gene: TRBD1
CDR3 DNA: TGTGCCACCAGTGATCCGGGGACAGTATACAATGAGCAGTTCTTC
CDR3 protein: CATSDPGTVYNEQFF

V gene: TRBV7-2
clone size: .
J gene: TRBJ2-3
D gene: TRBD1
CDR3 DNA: TGTGCCAGCAGCTTAGTAGGGGGCTTCACAGATACGCAGTATTTT
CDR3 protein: CASSLVGGFTDTQYF

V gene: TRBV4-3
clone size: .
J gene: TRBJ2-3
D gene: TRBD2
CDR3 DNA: TGCGCCAGCAGCCAAAGCGGGGGGCGCACAGATACGCAGTATTTT
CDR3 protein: CASSQSGGRTDTQYF

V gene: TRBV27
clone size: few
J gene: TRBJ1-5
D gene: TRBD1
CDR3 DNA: TGTGCCAGCAGTCCCCGGGACAGGGGAAATCAGCCCCAGCATTTT
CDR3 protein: CASSPRDRGNQPQHF

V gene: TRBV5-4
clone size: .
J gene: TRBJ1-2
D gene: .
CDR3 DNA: TGTGCCAGCAGCGCTTCGTCGCAGGGAAGGCTAAGTGGCTACACCTTC
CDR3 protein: CASSASSQGRLSGYTF

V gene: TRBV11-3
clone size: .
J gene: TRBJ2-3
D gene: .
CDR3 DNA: TGTGCCAGCAGCTTTGGCGGGGGCCTTCGTACAGATACGCAGTATTTT
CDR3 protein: CASSFGGGLRTDTQYF

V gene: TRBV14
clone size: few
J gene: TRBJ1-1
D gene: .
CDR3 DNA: TGTGCCAGCAGCCCCCAGGGAGGATATACGCGCGCTTTCTTT
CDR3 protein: CASSPQGGYTRAFF

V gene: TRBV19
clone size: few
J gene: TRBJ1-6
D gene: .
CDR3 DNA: TGTGCCAGTGATTCGAGGGAGGGCTCACCCCTCCACTTT
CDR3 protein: CASDSREGSPLHF

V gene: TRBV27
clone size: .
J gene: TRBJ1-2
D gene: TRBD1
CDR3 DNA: TGTGCCAGCAGTGTATACCCAGGGGGCGAATATGGCTACACCTTC
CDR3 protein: CASSVYPGGEYGYTF

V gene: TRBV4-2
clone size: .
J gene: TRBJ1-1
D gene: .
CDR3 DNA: TGTGCCAGCAGAGGCCGGGGTTTAGGGCATCGGGACACTGAAGCTTTCTTT
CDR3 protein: CASRGRGLGHRDTEAFF

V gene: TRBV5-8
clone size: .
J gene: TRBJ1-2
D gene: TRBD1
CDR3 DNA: TGTGCCAGCAGGCCGACAGGGCTGGTTTCCTACACCTTC
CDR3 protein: CASRPTGLVSYTF

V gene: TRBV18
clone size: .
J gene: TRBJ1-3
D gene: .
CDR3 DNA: TGTGCCAGCTCAACTCAAACAGGGAACTCTGGAAACACCATATATTTT
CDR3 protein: CASSTQTGNSGNTIYF